This paragraph covers one T cell receptor (beta chain) sequence. This entry belongs to a study of blood T cell repertoires in COVID-19. Study-level background: Acute and convalescent COVID-19 samples came from the United States, Italy and Spain. PBMCs, B-cell-depleted T cells, or T cells provided the cDNA or gDNA that made up the material.

Source study methods: Reference gene primer amplification gave nucleated cell count estimates. Clones were sequenced by immunoSEQ multiplex PCR, and TCRdb holds only the in-frame ones, with some missing. That table furnishes V, J and clone size, whereas the DNA furnished D and trimming. The sample has 150,000 to 200,000 clones, 74% seen once. V lost 2 bases to trimming and J lost 4 bases; unmatched junction nucleotides: 5. CDR3 length equals 15 residues. Per the germline V gene, CDR1 is KGHSH and CDR2 is LQKENI. The sequencing input was peripheral blood. This chain uses TRBV18 with TRBJ2-7; 10 bases line up with TRBD1. The clonotype was recovered from a woman aged 80 or older with acute or convalescent COVID-19. The chain's CDR3 is CASSPGTGDLYEQYF. The CDR3 DNA sequence: TGTGCCAGCTCACCAGGGACAGGGGATTTGTACGAGCAGTACTTC.